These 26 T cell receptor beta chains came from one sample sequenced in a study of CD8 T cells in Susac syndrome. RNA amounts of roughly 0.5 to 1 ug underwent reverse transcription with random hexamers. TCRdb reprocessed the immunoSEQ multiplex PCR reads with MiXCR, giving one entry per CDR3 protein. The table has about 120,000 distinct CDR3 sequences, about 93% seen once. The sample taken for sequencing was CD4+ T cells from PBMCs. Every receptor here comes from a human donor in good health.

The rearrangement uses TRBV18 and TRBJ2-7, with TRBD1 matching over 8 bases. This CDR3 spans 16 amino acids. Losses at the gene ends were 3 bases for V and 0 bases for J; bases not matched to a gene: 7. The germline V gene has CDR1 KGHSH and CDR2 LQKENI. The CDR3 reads CASSPLGQGSSYEQYF. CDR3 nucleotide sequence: TGTGCCAGCTCACCTCTTGGACAGGGTAGCTCCTACGAGCAGTACTTC.

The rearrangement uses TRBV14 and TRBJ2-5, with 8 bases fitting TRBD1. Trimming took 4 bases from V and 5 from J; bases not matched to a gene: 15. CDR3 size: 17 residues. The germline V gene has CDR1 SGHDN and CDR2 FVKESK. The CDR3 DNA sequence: TGTGCCAGCAGCCCAATTTCGGGACAGGCTAACGGGGAGACCCAGTACTTC. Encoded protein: CASSPISGQANGETQYF.

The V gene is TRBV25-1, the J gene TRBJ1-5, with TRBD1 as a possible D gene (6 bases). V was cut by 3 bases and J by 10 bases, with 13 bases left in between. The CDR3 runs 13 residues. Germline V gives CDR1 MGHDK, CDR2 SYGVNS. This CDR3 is CASSEPYRAPQHF. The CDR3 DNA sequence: TGTGCCAGCAGTGAGCCCTACAGGGCCCCCCAGCATTTT. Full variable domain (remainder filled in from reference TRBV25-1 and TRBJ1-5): EADIYQTPRYLVIGTGKKITLECSQTMGHDKMYWYQQDPGMELHLIHYSYGVNSTEKGDLSSESTVSRIRTEHFPLTLESARPSHTSQYLCASSEPYRAPQHFGDGTRLSIL.

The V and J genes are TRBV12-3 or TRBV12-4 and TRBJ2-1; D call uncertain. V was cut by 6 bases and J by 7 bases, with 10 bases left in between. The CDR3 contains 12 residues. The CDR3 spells CASSPSRNEQFF. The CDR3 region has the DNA TGTGCCAGCAGCCCCTCGCGAAATGAGCAGTTCTTC.

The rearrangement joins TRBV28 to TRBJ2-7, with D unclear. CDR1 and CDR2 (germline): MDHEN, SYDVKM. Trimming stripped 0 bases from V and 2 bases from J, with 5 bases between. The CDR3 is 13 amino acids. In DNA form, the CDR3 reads TGTGCCAGCAGTTTATGGGGTACCTACGAGCAGTACTTC. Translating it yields CASSLWGTYEQYF.

Here the CDR3 DNA reads TGCAGTGCTAAACCGGGACTCAGGGGGGCTTTCTTT. This translates into CSAKPGLRGAFF. The chain is built from TRBV20-1 and TRBJ1-1, with 7 bases aligning to TRBD1. The CDR3 contains 12 residues. CDR1 and CDR2 (germline): DFQATT, SNEGSKA (reference sequence). Germline trimming cut 4 bases from V and 11 bases from J; bases unmatched to any gene: 10.

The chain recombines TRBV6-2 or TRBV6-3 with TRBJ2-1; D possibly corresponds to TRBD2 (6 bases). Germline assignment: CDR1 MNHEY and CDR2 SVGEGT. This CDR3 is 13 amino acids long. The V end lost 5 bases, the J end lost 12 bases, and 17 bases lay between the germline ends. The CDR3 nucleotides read TGTGCCAGCAGTCAGCCGGGGGTCGAGACGCAGTTCTTC. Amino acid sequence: CASSQPGVETQFF.

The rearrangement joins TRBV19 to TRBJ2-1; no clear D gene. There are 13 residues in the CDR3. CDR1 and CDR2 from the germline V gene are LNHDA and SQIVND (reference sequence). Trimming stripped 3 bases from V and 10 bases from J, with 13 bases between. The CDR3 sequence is CASSMAQSGEQFF. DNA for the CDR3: TGTGCCAGTAGTATGGCCCAATCCGGGGAGCAGTTCTTC.

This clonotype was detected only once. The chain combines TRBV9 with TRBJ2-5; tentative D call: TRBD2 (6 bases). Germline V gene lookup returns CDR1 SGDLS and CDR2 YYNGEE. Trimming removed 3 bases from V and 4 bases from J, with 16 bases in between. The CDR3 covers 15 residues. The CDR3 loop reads CASSEFEGRGETQYF. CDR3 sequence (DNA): TGTGCCAGCAGCGAGTTTGAGGGGCGGGGAGAGACCCAGTACTTC. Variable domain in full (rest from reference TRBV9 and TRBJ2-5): DSGVTQTPKHLITATGQRVTLRCSPRSGDLSVYWYQQSLDQGLQFLIQYYNGEERAKGNILERFSAQQFPDLHSELNLSSLELGDSALYFCASSEFEGRGETQYFGPGTRLLVL.

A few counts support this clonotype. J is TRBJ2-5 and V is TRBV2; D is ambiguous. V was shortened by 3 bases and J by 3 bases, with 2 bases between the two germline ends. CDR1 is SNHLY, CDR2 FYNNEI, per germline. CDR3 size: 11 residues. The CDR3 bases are TGTGCCAGCAGTGAGGAAGAGACCCAGTACTTC. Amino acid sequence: CASSEEETQYF.

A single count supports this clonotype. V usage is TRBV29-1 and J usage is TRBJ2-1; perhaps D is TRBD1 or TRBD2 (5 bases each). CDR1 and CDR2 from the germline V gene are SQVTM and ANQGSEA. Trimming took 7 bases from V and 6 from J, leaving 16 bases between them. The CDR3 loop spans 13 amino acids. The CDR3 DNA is TGCAGCGGGAGGACCGACAGATCCAATGAGCAGTTCTTC. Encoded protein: CSGRTDRSNEQFF.

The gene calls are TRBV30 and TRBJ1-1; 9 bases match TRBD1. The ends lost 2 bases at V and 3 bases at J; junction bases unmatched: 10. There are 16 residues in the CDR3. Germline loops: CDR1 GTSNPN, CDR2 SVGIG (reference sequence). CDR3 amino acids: CAWSRPGTGYDTEAFF. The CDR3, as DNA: TGTGCCTGGAGTCGTCCCGGGACAGGGTACGACACTGAAGCTTTCTTT. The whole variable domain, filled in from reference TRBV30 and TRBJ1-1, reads SQTIHQWPATLVQPVGSPLSLECTVEGTSNPNLYWYRQAAGRGLQLLFYSVGIGQISSEVPQNLSASRPQDRQFILSSKKLLLSDSGFYLCAWSRPGTGYDTEAFFGQGTRLTVV.

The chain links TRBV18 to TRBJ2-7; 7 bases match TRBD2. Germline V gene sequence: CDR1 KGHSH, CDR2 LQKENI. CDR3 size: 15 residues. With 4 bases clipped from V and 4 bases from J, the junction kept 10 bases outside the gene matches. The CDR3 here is CASSRSGTTYYEQYF. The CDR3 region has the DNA TGTGCCAGCTCACGTTCCGGGACTACGTATTACGAGCAGTACTTC.

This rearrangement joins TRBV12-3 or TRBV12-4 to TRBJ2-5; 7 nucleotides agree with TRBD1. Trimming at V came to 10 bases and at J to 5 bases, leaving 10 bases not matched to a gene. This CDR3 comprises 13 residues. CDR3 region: CATRDSPGETQYF. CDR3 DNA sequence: TGTGCCACCCGGGACAGCCCGGGGGAGACCCAGTACTTC.

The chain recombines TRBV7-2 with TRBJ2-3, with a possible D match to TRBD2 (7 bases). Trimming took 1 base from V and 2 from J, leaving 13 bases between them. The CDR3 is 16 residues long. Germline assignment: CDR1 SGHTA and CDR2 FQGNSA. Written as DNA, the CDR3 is TGTGCCAGCAGCTTAGGGGGGGGCCTAACCACAGATACGCAGTATTTT. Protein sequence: CASSLGGGLTTDTQYF.

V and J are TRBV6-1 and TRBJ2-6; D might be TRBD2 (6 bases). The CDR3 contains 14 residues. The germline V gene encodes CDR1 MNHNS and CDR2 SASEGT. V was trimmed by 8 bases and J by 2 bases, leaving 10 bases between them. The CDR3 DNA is TGTGCCAGCTCCCGGGGGACTGGGGCCAACGTCCTGACTTTC. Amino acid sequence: CASSRGTGANVLTF.

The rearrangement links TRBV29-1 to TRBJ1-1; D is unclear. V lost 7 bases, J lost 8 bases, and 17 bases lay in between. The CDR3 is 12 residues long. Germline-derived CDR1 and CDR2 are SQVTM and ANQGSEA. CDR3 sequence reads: CSALPTGREAFF. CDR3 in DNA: TGCAGCGCCCTACCGACGGGCAGGGAAGCTTTCTTT.

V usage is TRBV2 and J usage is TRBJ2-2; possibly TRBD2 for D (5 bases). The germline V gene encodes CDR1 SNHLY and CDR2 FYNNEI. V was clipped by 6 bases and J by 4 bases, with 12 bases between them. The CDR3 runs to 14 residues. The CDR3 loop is CASRDGGGTGELFF. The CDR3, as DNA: TGTGCCAGCAGAGACGGAGGTGGCACCGGGGAGCTGTTTTTT.

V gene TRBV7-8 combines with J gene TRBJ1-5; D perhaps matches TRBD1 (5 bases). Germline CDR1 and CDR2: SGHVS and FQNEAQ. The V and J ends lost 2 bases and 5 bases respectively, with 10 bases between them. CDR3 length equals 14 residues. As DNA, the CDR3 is TGTGCCAGCAGCTTAATGACAGCATATCAGCCCCAGCATTTT. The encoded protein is CASSLMTAYQPQHF.

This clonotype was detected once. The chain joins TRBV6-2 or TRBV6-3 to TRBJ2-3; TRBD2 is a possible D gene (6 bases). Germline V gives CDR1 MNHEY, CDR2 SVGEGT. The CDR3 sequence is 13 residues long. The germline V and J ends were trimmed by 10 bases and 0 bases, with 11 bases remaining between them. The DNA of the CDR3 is TGTGCCACCCGGGGGACTAGCACAGATACGCAGTATTTT. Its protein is CATRGTSTDTQYF.

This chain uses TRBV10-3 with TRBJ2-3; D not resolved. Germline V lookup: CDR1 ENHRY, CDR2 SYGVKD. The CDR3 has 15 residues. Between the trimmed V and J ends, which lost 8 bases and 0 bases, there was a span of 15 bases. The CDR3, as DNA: TGTGCCATCCGAAGAACAAGCCCTAGCACAGATACGCAGTATTTT. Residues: CAIRRTSPSTDTQYF.

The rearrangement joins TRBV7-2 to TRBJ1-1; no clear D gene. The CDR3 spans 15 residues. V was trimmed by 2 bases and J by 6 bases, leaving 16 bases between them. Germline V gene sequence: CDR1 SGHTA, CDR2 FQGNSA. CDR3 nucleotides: TGTGCCAGCAGCTTAATCGGGTCTGTGGACGCTGAAGCTTTCTTT. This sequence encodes CASSLIGSVDAEAFF.

CDR3 in DNA: TGTGCCAGCAGTTGGGACGGAGCAATCTACGAGCAGTACTTC. Encoded protein: CASSWDGAIYEQYF. The chain combines TRBV6-2 or TRBV6-3 with TRBJ2-7; D assignment may be TRBD1 or TRBD2 (5 bases each). The germline V gene has CDR1 MNHEY and CDR2 SVGEGT. Trimming cost V 4 bases and J 3 bases, with 13 bases left between them. There are 14 residues in the CDR3.

CDR3 sequence reads: CSVVWTDSGNTIYF. The CDR3 DNA sequence: TGCAGCGTTGTATGGACGGACTCTGGAAACACCATATATTTT. J is TRBJ1-3 and V is TRBV29-1; D is unresolved. The CDR3 is 14 amino acids. The V gene's germline CDR1 is SQVTM and CDR2 ANQGSEA. The V end lost 4 bases, the J end lost 0 bases, and 10 bases lay between the germline ends.

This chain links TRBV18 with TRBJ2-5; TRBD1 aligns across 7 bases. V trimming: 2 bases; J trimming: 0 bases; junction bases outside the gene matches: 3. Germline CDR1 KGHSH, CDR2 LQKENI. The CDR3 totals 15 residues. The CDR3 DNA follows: TGTGCCAGCTCACCATTCCAGGGGGACCAAGAGACCCAGTACTTC. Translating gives CASSPFQGDQETQYF.

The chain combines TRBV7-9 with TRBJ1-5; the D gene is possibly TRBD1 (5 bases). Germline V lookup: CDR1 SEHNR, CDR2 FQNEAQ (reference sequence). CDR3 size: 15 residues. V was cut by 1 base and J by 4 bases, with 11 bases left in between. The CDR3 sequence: CASSLGGRGNQPQHF. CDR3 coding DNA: TGTGCCAGCAGCTTAGGTGGTAGGGGAAATCAGCCCCAGCATTTT. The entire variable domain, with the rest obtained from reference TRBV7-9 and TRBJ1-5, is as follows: DTGVSQNPRHKITKRGQNVTFRCDPISEHNRLYWYRQTLGQGPEFLTYFQNEAQLEKSRLLSDRFSAERPKGSFSTLEIQRTEQGDSAMYLCASSLGGRGNQPQHFGDGTRLSIL.